These 10 T cell receptor beta chains originate from one sample sequenced in a study of preoperative IRX-2 immunotherapy in early breast cancer. Treatment noted: preoperative locoregional IRX-2 cytokine immunotherapy. Repertoires were generated with immunoSEQ multiplex PCR, while TCRdb's copy carries only in-frame clones and drops some. The sample carries roughly 25,000 clones, approximately 95% recorded once. The input for sequencing was tumor tissue, taken after IRX-2 immunotherapy. These receptors came from a human donor with breast cancer.

This chain uses TRBV5-6 with TRBJ1-2; a weak D match, TRBD1 (5 bases). Germline V gene sequence: CDR1 SGHDT, CDR2 YYEEEE. Trimming pared 3 bases from V and 7 bases from J, leaving 16 bases between. The CDR3 runs 14 residues. The CDR3 protein is CASSSPGGVGGYTF. In DNA form, the CDR3 reads TGTGCCAGCAGCTCCCCTGGGGGGGTCGGTGGCTACACCTTC.

This chain uses TRBV6-5 with TRBJ1-4; the D is unclear. Germline CDR1 and CDR2: MNHEY and SVGAGI. Deletions cut 8 bases from V and 4 bases from J, with 8 bases between. This CDR3 contains 12 residues. The CDR3 sequence: CASGDFNEKLFF. CDR3 DNA: TGTGCCAGCGGCGACTTTAATGAAAAACTGTTTTTT.

The J gene is TRBJ1-5, the V gene TRBV7-2; D unresolved. V lost 0 bases and J lost 1, with 7 bases in between. The CDR3 is 15 amino acids. Germline-derived CDR1 and CDR2 are SGHTA and FQGNSA. CDR3 nucleotide sequence: TGTGCCAGCAGCTTAGCACGTCGGAGCAATCAGCCCCAGCATTTT. It specifies CASSLARRSNQPQHF.

The chain combines TRBV6-1 with TRBJ1-2; D gene uncertain. The CDR3 spans 12 residues. Trimming cost V 6 bases and J 8 bases, with 13 bases left between them. Germline lookup yields CDR1 MNHNS and CDR2 SASEGT. The CDR3 nucleotides are TGTGCCAGCAGCCGGGCCTCTCGGGGCTACACCTTC. The encoded protein is CASSRASRGYTF.

The V and J genes are TRBV4-3 and TRBJ1-2; 7 nucleotides agree with TRBD1. The CDR3 consists of 14 residues. With V trimmed by 0 bases and J by 4 bases, 2 bases remained unmatched. Germline CDR1 is LGHNA and CDR2 is YSLEER. The CDR3: CASSQDDRAYGYTF. The CDR3 nucleotides read TGCGCCAGCAGCCAAGATGACAGGGCCTATGGCTACACCTTC.

The chain combines TRBV5-5 with TRBJ2-5, with D uncertain. Germline CDR1 SGHKS, CDR2 YYEKEE (reference sequence). With 0 bases removed from V and 2 bases from J, the gap between germline ends came to 5 bases. This CDR3 comprises 13 residues. The CDR3, as DNA: TGTGCCAGCAGCTTGGGGCCGCAAGAGACCCAGTACTTC. Protein product: CASSLGPQETQYF.

This chain connects TRBV6-1 to TRBJ1-1, with D perhaps matching TRBD1 (5 bases). Germline V lookup: CDR1 MNHNS, CDR2 SASEGT. With 11 bases removed from V and 5 bases from J, the gap between germline ends came to 18 bases. The CDR3 runs 13 residues. CDR3 region: CACSSARGTEAFF. Written as DNA, the CDR3 is TGTGCCTGTTCCTCCGCCCGGGGGACTGAAGCTTTCTTT.

V is TRBV6-5 and J is TRBJ2-7, with TRBD1 identical over 12 bases. CDR1 and CDR2 (germline): MNHEY, SVGAGI. The J segment lost 5 bases and the V segment lost 4 bases, leaving 9 bases of the junction unmatched. This CDR3 contains 16 residues. The CDR3 spells CASSSARDRGLHEQYF. The CDR3 region has the DNA TGTGCCAGCAGTTCAGCCCGGGACAGGGGGCTCCACGAGCAGTACTTC.

This chain connects TRBV2 to TRBJ2-2; possible D gene TRBD1, 6 bases. The CDR3 is made up of 14 amino acids. Germline lookup yields CDR1 SNHLY and CDR2 FYNNEI. V dropped 5 bases and J dropped 7 bases, with 14 bases sitting between them. CDR3 residues: CASSTTGIGGELFF. CDR3 sequence (DNA): TGTGCCAGCAGTACAACAGGGATTGGCGGGGAGCTGTTTTTT.

J is TRBJ2-3 and V is TRBV15; D is possibly TRBD2 (6 bases). Deletions cut 3 bases from V and 2 bases from J, with 9 bases between. This CDR3 comprises 14 residues. Germline V gives CDR1 LNHNV, CDR2 YYDKDF (reference sequence). The CDR3 here is CATSRGLFTDTQYF. The CDR3, as DNA: TGTGCCACCAGCAGGGGACTGTTCACAGATACGCAGTATTTT.